Shown below are 9 T cell receptor beta chains from a single sample sequenced in a study of cytomegalovirus exposure and HLA in healthy donors. Repertoires were generated with immunoSEQ multiplex PCR, while TCRdb's copy carries only in-frame clones and drops some. The sample consists of 100,000 to 120,000 clones, around 86% of them appearing once. The specimen was PBMCs. Receptors originate from a woman under 30 in good health and CMV-seropositive.

V and J are TRBV5-4 and TRBJ2-2, with 12 bases matching TRBD2. Germline assignment: CDR1 SGHNT and CDR2 YYREEE (reference sequence). With 4 bases clipped from V and 5 bases from J, the junction kept 9 bases outside the gene matches. The CDR3 extends over 17 amino acids. The CDR3 protein is CASSSTGTSGRTGELFF. CDR3 in DNA: TGTGCCAGCAGCAGCACCGGGACTAGCGGGCGGACCGGGGAGCTGTTTTTT.

The chain carries TRBV19 and TRBJ2-6, with 8 bases lining up with TRBD1. From germline, CDR1 is LNHDA and CDR2 SQIVND (reference sequence). This CDR3 region has 15 residues. V trimming: 6 bases; J trimming: 4 bases; junction bases outside the gene matches: 5. This CDR3 reads CASRPQGAGANVLTF. The CDR3 DNA sequence: TGTGCCAGTAGGCCCCAGGGGGCAGGGGCCAACGTCCTGACTTTC. The full variable domain, its missing parts supplied by reference TRBV19 and TRBJ2-6, is DGGITQSPKYLFRKEGQNVTLSCEQNLNHDAMYWYRQDPGQGLRLIYYSQIVNDFQKGDIAEGYSVSREKKESFPLTVTSAQKNPTAFYLCASRPQGAGANVLTFGAGSRLTVL.

This clone was seen only once. The chain links TRBV5-1 to TRBJ1-1; perhaps TRBD1 as D (6 bases). Trimming pared 4 bases from V and 1 base from J, leaving 20 bases between. Germline CDR1 is SGHRS and CDR2 is YFSETQ. This CDR3 has 17 amino acids. The CDR3 region has the DNA TGCGCCAGCAGCCCTAATAACCGACAGGTCGCGAACACTGAAGCTTTCTTT. This encodes CASSPNNRQVANTEAFF.

A few counts support this clone. The V gene is TRBV4-1, the J gene TRBJ1-2; D uncertain. Germline lookup yields CDR1 MGHRA and CDR2 YSYEKL. The V end lost 3 bases, the J end lost 0 bases, and 11 bases lay between the germline ends. The CDR3 loop spans 15 amino acids. CDR3 sequence: CASSQERAPNYGYTF. DNA for the CDR3: TGCGCCAGCAGCCAGGAGAGGGCGCCTAACTATGGCTACACCTTC.

The chain has TRBV19 and TRBJ1-2; a weak D match, TRBD1 (6 bases). CDR3 length equals 17 residues. Germline lookup yields CDR1 LNHDA and CDR2 SQIVND (reference sequence). Trimming cost V 7 bases and J 8 bases, with 29 bases left between them. CDR3: CASTPPAGEIPGRGYTF. CDR3 nucleotides: TGTGCCAGTACTCCGCCGGCAGGGGAAATACCCGGAAGGGGCTACACCTTC. Based on the CDR3 plus reference TRBV19 and TRBJ1-2, the full variable domain is DGGITQSPKYLFRKEGQNVTLSCEQNLNHDAMYWYRQDPGQGLRLIYYSQIVNDFQKGDIAEGYSVSREKKESFPLTVTSAQKNPTAFYLCASTPPAGEIPGRGYTFGSGTRLTVV.

There are a few counts of this clone. The chain couples TRBV7-9 to TRBJ1-4, with D maybe TRBD1 (5 bases). Germline V gene data show CDR1 as SEHNR and CDR2 as FQNEAQ (reference sequence). The CDR3 loop spans 15 amino acids. V shed 1 base and J shed 4 bases, with 10 bases lying between them. Here the CDR3 reads CASSLGYRFNEKLFF. Here the CDR3 DNA reads TGTGCCAGCAGCTTAGGGTACAGGTTTAATGAAAAACTGTTTTTT.

The chain recombines TRBV29-1 with TRBJ2-7; tentatively, D is TRBD1 (5 bases). V was shortened by 6 bases and J by 2 bases, with 8 bases between the two germline ends. From germline, CDR1 is SQVTM and CDR2 ANQGSEA. This CDR3 has 11 amino acids. The CDR3 spells CSVQVTYEQYF. Here the CDR3 DNA reads TGCAGCGTACAGGTTACCTACGAGCAGTACTTC.

The V and J genes are TRBV5-1 and TRBJ2-3; 8 bases are shared with TRBD2. The CDR3 sequence is 13 residues long. The germline V gene encodes CDR1 SGHRS and CDR2 YFSETQ. V lost 3 bases and J lost 8; bases outside the gene matches: 5. CDR3 region: CASSYTLAGTQYF. Here the CDR3 DNA reads TGCGCCAGCAGCTATACCCTAGCGGGTACGCAGTATTTT.

V gene TRBV9 combines with J gene TRBJ1-1; 8 nucleotides align to TRBD1. Germline assignment: CDR1 SGDLS and CDR2 YYNGEE. The CDR3 contains 17 residues. J lost 6 bases, V lost 0 bases, and 13 bases had no gene match. The CDR3 region is CASSVEPPGQVGSEAFF. DNA of the CDR3: TGTGCCAGCAGCGTAGAACCCCCGGGACAGGTTGGGTCTGAAGCTTTCTTT. Filled out from reference TRBV9 and TRBJ1-1, the complete variable domain reads DSGVTQTPKHLITATGQRVTLRCSPRSGDLSVYWYQQSLDQGLQFLIQYYNGEERAKGNILERFSAQQFPDLHSELNLSSLELGDSALYFCASSVEPPGQVGSEAFFGQGTRLTVV.